Listed here is a single T cell receptor beta chain. Its antigen is not identified. Germline loops: CDR1 SQVTM, CDR2 ANQGSEA. V shed 6 bases, J shed 4 bases, and the junction held 8 bases outside the gene matches. CDR3 length equals 14 residues. This entry is derived from a study of T-cell memory formation after mild COVID-19. Study as a whole: Each donor largely had its own TCR clusters.

TCRdb reanalysed the 5' RACE reads using MiXCR and keeps one entry per CDR3 protein. There are some 190,000 distinct CDR3 sequences in the sample; approximately 20% occur only once, and roughly 2.4% lies in the top ten. Study-wide findings and caveats: What remained unconfirmed was the SARS-CoV-2 specificity of second-wave clones peaking on day 37. Certain responding clones were present in pre-infection memory, suggesting participation of cross-reactive memory.

The sequencing sample was made of PBMCs or a T cell subset sorted from them (not recorded which). The chain links TRBV29-1 to TRBJ1-1; TRBD1 aligns across 10 bases. The receptor was isolated from an adult woman who had mild COVID-19 (a few samples of this study predate the infection). Cell type and time point are not known. The CDR3 region is CSVSRDRGLTEAFF. DNA for the CDR3: TGCAGCGTCTCCCGGGACAGGGGTCTCACTGAAGCTTTCTTT.